This T cell receptor (beta chain) came from a study of blood T cell repertoires in COVID-19. Study overall: Some COVID-19 samples were acute and others convalescent; all came from the United States, Italy and Spain. T cells, B-cell-depleted T cells, or PBMCs provided the cDNA or gDNA that served as material.

In the original workflow: Amplification of reference gene primers was used by the study to estimate nucleated cell counts. Clones were read by immunoSEQ multiplex PCR, and TCRdb kept only the in-frame ones, dropping some. V, J and clone size reflect that table, while D and trimming were determined from the DNA. The sample shows hundreds of thousands of clones, around 90% of them seen only once. V was clipped by 5 bases and J by 0 bases; unmatched bases: 6. Germline loops: CDR1 SGHAT, CDR2 FQNNGV. The CDR3 has 16 residues. This clonotype was obtained from a man in his forties with acute or convalescent COVID-19. The V and J genes are TRBV11-2 and TRBJ1-4; the match to TRBD1 covers 7 bases. The sample was peripheral blood. For the CDR3, the DNA is TGTGCCAGCAGCGTACAAGGGGGCACAACTAATGAAAAACTGTTTTTT. Translating it yields CASSVQGGTTNEKLFF.